This T cell receptor beta chain emerged from a study of T cell changes during pregnancy in multiple sclerosis. Data came from immunoSEQ multiplex PCR; TCRdb stores just in-frame clones and leaves some out. The sample holds 100,000 or so clones, about nine tenths seen once. Germline assignment: CDR1 SGHRS and CDR2 YFSETQ. This CDR3 is 14 amino acids long. V trimming: 0 bases; J trimming: 7 bases; junction bases outside the gene matches: 7. The V gene is TRBV5-1, the J gene TRBJ2-7; 7 bases are a match to TRBD1. The clonotype was recovered from a female donor in good health, enrolled as a control in a pregnancy study. The specimen comprised peripheral blood, sampled in the second trimester of pregnancy. For the CDR3, the DNA is TGCGCCAGCAGCTTGGACAGGGGCTTGAGGGAGCAGTACTTC. Its protein product is CASSLDRGLREQYF. The complete variable domain, with remaining parts taken from reference TRBV5-1 and TRBJ2-7, reads KAGVTQTPRYLIKTRGQQVTLSCSPISGHRSVSWYQQTPGQGLQFLFEYFSETQRNKGNFPGRFSGRQFSNSRSEMNVSTLELGDSALYLCASSLDRGLREQYFGPGTRLTVT.